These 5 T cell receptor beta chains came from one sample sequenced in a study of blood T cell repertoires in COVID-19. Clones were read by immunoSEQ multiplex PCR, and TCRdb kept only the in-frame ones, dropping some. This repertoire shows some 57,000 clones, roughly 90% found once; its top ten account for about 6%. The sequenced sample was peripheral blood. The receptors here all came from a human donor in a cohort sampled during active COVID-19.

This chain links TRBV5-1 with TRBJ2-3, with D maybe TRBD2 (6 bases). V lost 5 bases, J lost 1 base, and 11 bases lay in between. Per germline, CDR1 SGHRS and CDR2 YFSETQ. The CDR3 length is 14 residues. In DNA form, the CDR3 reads TGCGCCAGCAGAGCGGGCTCTCGCACAGATACGCAGTATTTT. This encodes CASRAGSRTDTQYF.

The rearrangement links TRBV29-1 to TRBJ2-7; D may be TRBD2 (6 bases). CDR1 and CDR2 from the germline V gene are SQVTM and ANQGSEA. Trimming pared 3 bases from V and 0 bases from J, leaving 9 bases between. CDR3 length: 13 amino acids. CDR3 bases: TGCAGCGTTGAGGAGGGTAGCTCCTACGAGCAGTACTTC. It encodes CSVEEGSSYEQYF.

Here the CDR3 reads CASSIDRGGEKLFF. CDR3 coding DNA: TGTGCCAGCAGCATCGACAGGGGGGGTGAAAAACTGTTTTTT. The chain recombines TRBV7-2 with TRBJ1-4; 9 bases map to TRBD1. V was pared by 5 bases and J by 7 bases, with 5 bases of the junction left unmatched. Germline V gives CDR1 SGHTA, CDR2 FQGNSA. This CDR3 contains 14 residues.

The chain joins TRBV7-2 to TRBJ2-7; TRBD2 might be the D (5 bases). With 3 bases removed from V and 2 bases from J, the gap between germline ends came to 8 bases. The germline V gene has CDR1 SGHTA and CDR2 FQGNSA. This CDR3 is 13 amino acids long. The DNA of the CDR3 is TGTGCCAGCAGCTTCCGGGGAACCTACGAGCAGTACTTC. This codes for CASSFRGTYEQYF. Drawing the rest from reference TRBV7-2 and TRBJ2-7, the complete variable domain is GAGVSQSPSNKVTEKGKDVELRCDPISGHTALYWYRQSLGQGLEFLIYFQGNSAPDKSGLPSDRFSAERTGGSVSTLTIQRTQQEDSAVYLCASSFRGTYEQYFGPGTRLTVT.

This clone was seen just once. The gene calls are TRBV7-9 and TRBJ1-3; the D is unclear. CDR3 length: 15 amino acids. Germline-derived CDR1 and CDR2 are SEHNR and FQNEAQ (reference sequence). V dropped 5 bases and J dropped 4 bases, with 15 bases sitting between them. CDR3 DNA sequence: TGTGCCAGCAGCAAAACCGGGAACCCGGGAAACACCATATATTTT. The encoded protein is CASSKTGNPGNTIYF.